Presented here are 23 T cell receptor beta chains from one specimen sequenced in a study of shared clonotypes between healthy human individuals. The protocol was immunoSEQ multiplex PCR, while the TCRdb copy is restricted to in-frame clones and leaves out a portion. Of about 1.5 million clones listed, around 95% are singletons. The sequenced sample consisted of naive CD4+ T cells sorted from blood. The subset was: CD45RA+ positively selected. Receptors were obtained from a man aged 25 to 40 in good health.

This clone was counted a single time. V is TRBV2 and J is TRBJ2-7; D is unresolved. CDR1 and CDR2 from the germline V gene are SNHLY and FYNNEI. The CDR3 covers 14 residues. The V end was cut by 6 bases, the J end by 6 bases, with 18 bases between. This chain's CDR3 is CASRPQPLVGEQYF. The CDR3 coding sequence is TGTGCCAGCAGACCACAGCCCTTGGTGGGCGAGCAGTACTTC.

This chain uses TRBV10-2 with TRBJ1-4; D is ambiguous. The CDR3 sequence is 12 residues long. Trimming removed 3 bases from V and 10 bases from J, with 9 bases in between. Germline V gives CDR1 WSHSY, CDR2 SAAADI. The CDR3 DNA reads TGCGCCAGCAGTGATCCGGACCGAAAACTGTTTTTT. Protein sequence: CASSDPDRKLFF.

The chain links TRBV5-1 to TRBJ2-1, with 8 bases identical to TRBD2. CDR1 and CDR2 from the germline V gene are SGHRS and YFSETQ. J gave up 4 bases and V 7 bases, and 4 bases lay outside the gene matches. This CDR3 spans 13 amino acids. CDR3 sequence: CASCVAGYNEQFF. As DNA, the CDR3 is TGCGCCAGCTGCGTAGCGGGGTACAATGAGCAGTTCTTC.

The chain links TRBV7-8 to TRBJ1-5, with no clear D. This CDR3 comprises 13 residues. V was trimmed by 1 base and J by 6 bases, leaving 7 bases between them. Germline lookup yields CDR1 SGHVS and CDR2 FQNEAQ. CDR3 amino acids: CASSLGLSQPQHF. DNA for the CDR3: TGTGCCAGCAGCTTAGGCTTATCTCAGCCCCAGCATTTT.

The chain recombines TRBV4-2 with TRBJ2-1, with TRBD2 matching 7 bases. With 0 bases clipped from V and 5 bases from J, the junction kept 19 bases outside the gene matches. CDR3 length: 20 residues. Germline V gives CDR1 LGHNA, CDR2 YNFKEQ. The CDR3 nucleotides read TGTGCCAGCAGCCAAGATTACCGAGTTGGTAGGACTAGAGTCCACAATGAGCAGTTCTTC. Translating it yields CASSQDYRVGRTRVHNEQFF.

In DNA, the CDR3 is TGTGCCAGCAGCCCCCGTATGGGGGCAACTAATGAAAAACTGTTTTTT. Translated, it gives CASSPRMGATNEKLFF. The genes are TRBV7-2 and TRBJ1-4; weak D call: TRBD1 (5 bases). Trimming pared 5 bases from V and 0 bases from J, leaving 13 bases between. CDR1 and CDR2 from the germline V gene are SGHTA and FQGNSA. This CDR3 region has 16 residues.

The chain has TRBV29-1 and TRBJ2-7, with a possible D match to TRBD2 (5 bases). V lost 7 bases, J lost 3 bases, and 10 bases lay in between. The germline gives CDR1 SQVTM, CDR2 ANQGSEA. The CDR3 spans 11 residues. The CDR3 loop reads CSAVRGYEQYF. DNA of the CDR3: TGCAGCGCTGTCCGGGGCTACGAGCAGTACTTC.

The rearrangement links TRBV4-3 to TRBJ2-1; the match to TRBD2 covers 7 bases. The CDR3 length is 17 residues. Unmatched junction bases numbered 10, after V lost 4 bases and J lost 1 base. Germline V gene lookup returns CDR1 LGHNA and CDR2 YSLEER. The CDR3 loop reads CASSRYGGSPSYNEQFF. CDR3 coding DNA: TGCGCCAGCAGCCGATATGGCGGGAGTCCATCCTACAATGAGCAGTTCTTC.

The V and J genes are TRBV7-9 and TRBJ1-1; D remains ambiguous. Germline values: CDR1 SEHNR, CDR2 FQNEAQ (reference sequence). The V and J ends lost 0 bases and 1 base respectively, with 9 bases between them. The CDR3 has 15 residues. CDR3 in DNA: TGTGCCAGCAGCTTAGCCTTGACGGAGAACACTGAAGCTTTCTTT. Translating it yields CASSLALTENTEAFF.

CDR3 amino acids: CAISGDRVTGELFF. The CDR3 region has the DNA TGTGCCATCAGTGGGGACAGGGTCACCGGGGAGCTGTTTTTT. V gene TRBV10-3 combines with J gene TRBJ2-2; 9 bases fit TRBD1. The V and J ends lost 4 bases and 4 bases, in that order; junction bases with no gene match: 1. Germline CDR1 ENHRY, CDR2 SYGVKD. The CDR3 is made up of 14 amino acids.

V and J are TRBV4-3 and TRBJ2-3, with 13 bases aligning to TRBD2. Germline CDR1 is LGHNA and CDR2 is YSLEER. This CDR3 contains 17 residues. Trimming took 0 bases from V and 6 from J; bases not matched to a gene: 6. The CDR3 reads CASSQERTSGSPDTQYF. The CDR3 bases are TGCGCCAGCAGCCAAGAGCGGACTAGCGGGAGTCCGGATACGCAGTATTTT.

This sequence joins TRBV7-3 and TRBJ1-4; a possible D gene is TRBD1 (5 bases). Germline values: CDR1 SGHTA, CDR2 FQGTGA. V was shortened by 2 bases and J by 3 bases, with 10 bases between the two germline ends. The CDR3 contains 15 residues. CDR3 bases: TGTGCCAGCAGCTTATTGACAGCGGCTAATGAAAAACTGTTTTTT. Its protein is CASSLLTAANEKLFF.

The chain uses TRBV18 and TRBJ2-5, with D perhaps TRBD1 (5 bases). The CDR3 consists of 14 residues. With 3 bases removed from V and 5 bases from J, the gap between germline ends came to 13 bases. Germline V gene sequence: CDR1 KGHSH, CDR2 LQKENI. The CDR3 loop reads CASSPWRQFETQYF. DNA of the CDR3: TGTGCCAGCTCACCCTGGAGACAGTTCGAGACCCAGTACTTC. The full variable domain, its missing parts supplied by reference TRBV18 and TRBJ2-5, is NAGVMQNPRHLVRRRGQEARLRCSPMKGHSHVYWYRQLPEEGLKFMVYLQKENIIDESGMPKERFSAEFPKEGPSILRIQQVVRGDSAAYFCASSPWRQFETQYFGPGTRLLVL.

Only one count was recorded for this clone. V is TRBV6-5 and J is TRBJ2-7, with 9 bases aligning to TRBD1. Unmatched junction bases numbered 9, after V lost 4 bases and J lost 5 bases. The CDR3 has 15 amino acids. Germline loops: CDR1 MNHEY, CDR2 SVGAGI. CDR3 nucleotides: TGTGCCAGCAGTTTAACAGGGACAGGGAACCACGAGCAGTACTTC. Encoded protein: CASSLTGTGNHEQYF.

This chain uses TRBV27 with TRBJ2-3, with D perhaps matching TRBD1 (6 bases). CDR3 length: 15 amino acids. The V gene's germline CDR1 is MNHEY and CDR2 SMNVEV (reference sequence). V shed 2 bases and J shed 0 bases, with 9 bases lying between them. The CDR3: CASSLRTASTDTQYF. DNA for the CDR3: TGTGCCAGCAGTTTAAGGACAGCTAGCACAGATACGCAGTATTTT.

The chain carries TRBV19 and TRBJ2-2, with no clear D. The CDR3 is made up of 13 amino acids. CDR1 LNHDA and CDR2 SQIVND come from the germline V gene (reference sequence). V gave up 6 bases and J gave up 3 bases, with 8 bases separating them. CDR3 residues: CASSIAHTGELFF. The DNA for the CDR3 is TGTGCCAGTAGCATTGCTCACACCGGGGAGCTGTTTTTT.

The chain joins TRBV18 to TRBJ2-7, with D maybe TRBD1 (6 bases). CDR1 and CDR2 (germline): KGHSH, LQKENI. V was cut by 3 bases and J by 4 bases, with 25 bases left in between. The CDR3 extends over 18 amino acids. The CDR3 is CASSPRSRQDGHGYEQYF. The CDR3 DNA reads as TGTGCCAGCTCACCTCGTAGTCGACAGGATGGGCACGGGTACGAGCAGTACTTC.

The V call is TRBV5-1, the J call TRBJ2-7, with D uncertain. CDR1 and CDR2 from the germline V gene are SGHRS and YFSETQ. The V gene lost 5 bases and the J gene lost 1 base, with 10 bases spanning the gap. There are 13 residues in the CDR3. This CDR3 is CASRVPESYEQYF. In DNA, the CDR3 is TGCGCCAGCAGAGTCCCTGAATCCTACGAGCAGTACTTC. Combining the CDR3 with reference TRBV5-1 and TRBJ2-7 gives the whole variable domain KAGVTQTPRYLIKTRGQQVTLSCSPISGHRSVSWYQQTPGQGLQFLFEYFSETQRNKGNFPGRFSGRQFSNSRSEMNVSTLELGDSALYLCASRVPESYEQYFGPGTRLTVT.

About this clone itself: Sequence at one end of the junction differs from germline and may be a read error. This chain connects TRBV7-2 to TRBJ2-2; maybe TRBD2 (6 bases). CDR3 size: 14 residues. CDR1 and CDR2 (germline): SGHTA, FQGNSA. CDR3 amino acids: CASTLRAGPGELFF. CDR3 DNA sequence: TGTGCCAGCACCTTAAGGGCGGGGCCCGGGGAGCTGTTTTTT.

This rearrangement joins TRBV28 to TRBJ1-2; 7 nucleotides line up with TRBD1. CDR1 and CDR2 (germline): MDHEN, SYDVKM. J lost 9 bases, V lost 5 bases, and 12 bases had no gene match. The CDR3 sequence is 14 residues long. DNA for the CDR3: TGTGCCAGCAGTGACAGGGCATTGGGCGGGAGCTACACCTTC. Amino acid sequence: CASSDRALGGSYTF.

The gene calls are TRBV5-4 and TRBJ1-4; D is undetermined. The CDR3 runs 14 residues. V was trimmed by 5 bases and J by 0 bases, leaving 8 bases between them. Germline CDR1 is SGHNT and CDR2 is YYREEE (reference sequence). The CDR3 bases are TGTGCCAGCAGTCCGGGGACAACTAATGAAAAACTGTTTTTT. It specifies CASSPGTTNEKLFF.

Worth noting for this clone: This same CDR3 is encoded by further DNA sequences in the sample. The chain is built from TRBV9 and TRBJ2-2, with D hard to call. Deletions cut 0 bases from V and 3 bases from J, with 3 bases between. Looked up from germline, CDR1 is SGDLS and CDR2 is YYNGEE. The CDR3 is 13 residues long. The CDR3: CASSVAYTGELFF. The CDR3 DNA follows: TGTGCCAGCAGCGTAGCTTACACCGGGGAGCTGTTTTTT.

The chain carries TRBV18 and TRBJ2-2, with D unclear. Germline CDR1 and CDR2: KGHSH and LQKENI. V lost 4 bases and J lost 4, with 7 bases in between. This CDR3 has 13 residues. The DNA of the CDR3 is TGTGCCAGCTCACTCATGGGCACCGGGGAGCTGTTTTTT. This translates into CASSLMGTGELFF.